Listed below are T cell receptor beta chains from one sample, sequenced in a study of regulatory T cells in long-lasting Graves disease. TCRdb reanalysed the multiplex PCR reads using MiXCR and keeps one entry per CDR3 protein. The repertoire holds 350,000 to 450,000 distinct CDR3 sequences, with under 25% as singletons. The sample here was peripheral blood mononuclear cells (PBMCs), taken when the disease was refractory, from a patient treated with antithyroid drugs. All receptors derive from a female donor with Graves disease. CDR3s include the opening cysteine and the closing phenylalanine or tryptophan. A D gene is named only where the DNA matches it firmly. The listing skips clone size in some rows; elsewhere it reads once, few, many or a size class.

CDR3 protein: CASSSPDTQYF; CDR3 DNA: TGTGCCAGCAGTTCCCCAGATACGCAGTATTTT; V gene: TRBV12-3/TRBV12-4; clone size: .; D gene: .; J gene: TRBJ2-3
CDR3 protein: CASSPGLAGELDTGELFF; CDR3 DNA: TGTGCCAGCAGCCCTGGACTAGCGGGAGAGTTGGACACCGGGGAGCTGTTTTTT; V gene: TRBV11-3; clone size: .; D gene: TRBD2; J gene: TRBJ2-2
CDR3 protein: CASRLEASGNTIYF; CDR3 DNA: TGTGCCAGCAGACTAGAAGCTTCTGGAAACACCATATATTTT; V gene: TRBV12-3/TRBV12-4; clone size: many; D gene: .; J gene: TRBJ1-3
CDR3 protein: CSASLGTGAYEQYF; CDR3 DNA: TGCAGTGCTTCTCTCGGGACAGGCGCTTACGAGCAGTACTTC; V gene: TRBV20-1; clone size: many; D gene: TRBD1; J gene: TRBJ2-7
CDR3 protein: CASRGGGKGGTEAFF; CDR3 DNA: TGTGCCAGCAGGGGGGGGGGGAAAGGGGGCACTGAAGCTTTCTTT; V gene: TRBV27; clone size: .; D gene: .; J gene: TRBJ1-1
CDR3 protein: CASSYSVTYNEQFF; CDR3 DNA: TGTGCCAGCAGTTACTCGGTAACCTACAATGAGCAGTTCTTC; V gene: TRBV6-5; clone size: .; D gene: .; J gene: TRBJ2-1
CDR3 protein: CASSKHGNVYEQYF; CDR3 DNA: TGTGCCAGCAGTAAACACGGGAACGTCTACGAGCAGTACTTC; V gene: TRBV25-1; clone size: .; D gene: .; J gene: TRBJ2-7
CDR3 protein: CASSQVGGFNSPLHF; CDR3 DNA: TGTGCCAGCAGCCAAGTCGGCGGTTTTAATTCACCCCTCCACTTT; V gene: TRBV3-1; clone size: many; D gene: .; J gene: TRBJ1-6
CDR3 protein: CASSDLGETQYF; CDR3 DNA: TGTGCCAGCAGTGACCTCGGAGAGACCCAGTACTTC; V gene: TRBV2; clone size: few; D gene: .; J gene: TRBJ2-5
CDR3 protein: CASSLGPRGQIRYGYTF; CDR3 DNA: TGTGCCAGCAGTTTAGGGCCGAGGGGACAAATTAGGTATGGCTACACCTTC; V gene: TRBV12-3/TRBV12-4; clone size: many; D gene: .; J gene: TRBJ1-2
CDR3 protein: CSVDQGAEAFF; CDR3 DNA: TGCAGCGTTGACCAGGGCGCTGAAGCTTTCTTT; V gene: TRBV29-1; clone size: .; D gene: .; J gene: TRBJ1-1
CDR3 protein: CASSKGTSGINTGELFF; CDR3 DNA: TGTGCCAGCAGCAAAGGGACTAGCGGTATAAACACCGGGGAGCTGTTTTTT; V gene: TRBV7-2; clone size: .; D gene: TRBD2; J gene: TRBJ2-2
CDR3 protein: CASSADGGPTYEQYF; CDR3 DNA: TGTGCCAGCAGCGCCGACGGGGGACCTACCTACGAGCAGTACTTC; V gene: TRBV11-2; clone size: few; D gene: .; J gene: TRBJ2-7
CDR3 protein: CASSLTGLNEKLFF; CDR3 DNA: TGCGCCAGCAGCTTGACGGGACTGAATGAAAAACTGTTTTTT; V gene: TRBV5-1; clone size: few; D gene: .; J gene: TRBJ1-4
CDR3 protein: CASSLVIDKNIQYF; CDR3 DNA: TGTGCCAGCAGCTTGGTTATCGACAAAAACATTCAGTACTTC; V gene: TRBV5-5; clone size: many; D gene: .; J gene: TRBJ2-4
CDR3 protein: CASSLMGNEAFF; CDR3 DNA: TGTGCCAGCAGCTTAATGGGCAATGAAGCTTTCTTT; V gene: TRBV7-2; clone size: many; D gene: .; J gene: TRBJ1-1
CDR3 protein: CASSPPWAHYEQYF; CDR3 DNA: TGTGCCAGCAGTCCCCCGTGGGCTCACTACGAGCAGTACTTC; V gene: TRBV27; clone size: .; D gene: .; J gene: TRBJ2-7
CDR3 protein: CASSYRDLNYGYTF; CDR3 DNA: TGTGCCAGCAGTTACAGGGACCTTAATTATGGCTACACCTTC; V gene: TRBV6-5; clone size: many; D gene: .; J gene: TRBJ1-2
CDR3 protein: CASSFPILNINQPQHF; CDR3 DNA: TGTGCCAGCAGTTTCCCAATTCTAAATATCAATCAGCCCCAGCATTTT; V gene: TRBV27; clone size: many; D gene: .; J gene: TRBJ1-5
CDR3 protein: CASSHSIGGGSNQPQHF; CDR3 DNA: TGCGCCAGCAGCCACTCCATTGGAGGCGGGAGCAATCAGCCCCAGCATTTT; V gene: TRBV4-1; clone size: .; D gene: .; J gene: TRBJ1-5
CDR3 protein: CASSSTGGPLETQYF; CDR3 DNA: TGTGCCAGCAGCTCGACAGGGGGCCCGTTGGAGACCCAGTACTTC; V gene: TRBV7-3; clone size: many; D gene: TRBD1; J gene: TRBJ2-5
CDR3 protein: CASPVGVGNQPQHF; CDR3 DNA: TGTGCCAGCCCTGTTGGGGTGGGCAATCAGCCCCAGCATTTT; V gene: TRBV6-1; clone size: many; D gene: .; J gene: TRBJ1-5
CDR3 protein: CSARDWVAGNTIYF; CDR3 DNA: TGCAGTGCTAGAGATTGGGTAGCAGGAAACACCATATATTTT; V gene: TRBV20-1; clone size: few; D gene: .; J gene: TRBJ1-3
CDR3 protein: CASSFGWQGPADTQYF; CDR3 DNA: TGTGCCAGCAGTTTCGGTTGGCAGGGCCCTGCAGATACGCAGTATTTT; V gene: TRBV27; clone size: few; D gene: .; J gene: TRBJ2-3
CDR3 protein: CSASTLAVYNEQFF; CDR3 DNA: TGCAGTGCTAGCACACTAGCGGTGTACAATGAGCAGTTCTTC; V gene: TRBV20-1; clone size: .; D gene: TRBD2; J gene: TRBJ2-1
CDR3 protein: CSVGDRTLSYEQYF; CDR3 DNA: TGCAGCGTTGGAGACAGGACCTTATCCTACGAGCAGTACTTC; V gene: TRBV29-1; clone size: few; D gene: .; J gene: TRBJ2-7
CDR3 protein: CASSELTGGGGETQYF; CDR3 DNA: TGTGCCAGCAGTGAACTGACAGGGGGCGGGGGCGAGACCCAGTACTTC; V gene: TRBV25-1; clone size: .; D gene: TRBD1; J gene: TRBJ2-5
CDR3 protein: CASSARTSGNPYEQYF; CDR3 DNA: TGTGCCAGCAGCGCTCGGACTAGCGGGAACCCCTACGAGCAGTACTTC; V gene: TRBV7-9; clone size: few; D gene: TRBD2; J gene: TRBJ2-7
CDR3 protein: CASSLAPGPLYEQYF; CDR3 DNA: TGTGCCAGCAGCTTAGCCCCGGGACCGCTCTACGAGCAGTACTTC; V gene: TRBV11-2; clone size: few; D gene: .; J gene: TRBJ2-7
CDR3 protein: CASSWTNTEAFF; CDR3 DNA: TGTGCCAGCAGCTGGACCAACACTGAAGCTTTCTTT; V gene: TRBV5-5; clone size: many; D gene: .; J gene: TRBJ1-1
CDR3 protein: CASNQEASVTGELFF; CDR3 DNA: TGTGCCAGCAACCAGGAGGCTAGCGTCACCGGGGAGCTGTTTTTT; V gene: TRBV6-1; clone size: .; D gene: .; J gene: TRBJ2-2
CDR3 protein: CASSIWGGGNQPQHF; CDR3 DNA: TGTGCCAGTAGTATATGGGGAGGGGGCAATCAGCCCCAGCATTTT; V gene: TRBV19; clone size: few; D gene: .; J gene: TRBJ1-5
CDR3 protein: CASSTPPLVNTQYF; CDR3 DNA: TGTGCCAGCAGTACGCCTCCTTTAGTAAATACGCAGTATTTT; V gene: TRBV27; clone size: .; D gene: .; J gene: TRBJ2-3
CDR3 protein: CASSQGTGDQPQHF; CDR3 DNA: TGTGCCAGCAGCCAAGGGACAGGGGATCAGCCCCAGCATTTT; V gene: TRBV3-1; clone size: .; D gene: TRBD1; J gene: TRBJ1-5
CDR3 protein: CSVRPGGSTEAFF; CDR3 DNA: TGCAGCGTTAGGCCCGGGGGCAGTACTGAAGCTTTCTTT; V gene: TRBV29-1; clone size: few; D gene: .; J gene: TRBJ1-1
CDR3 protein: CAWSVGWSGSTGELFF; CDR3 DNA: TGTGCCTGGAGTGTAGGGTGGTCAGGGAGCACCGGGGAGCTGTTTTTT; V gene: TRBV30; clone size: few; D gene: .; J gene: TRBJ2-2
CDR3 protein: CASSQDFGTGGQGYTF; CDR3 DNA: TGTGCCAGCAGCCAAGATTTCGGGACAGGGGGGCAGGGCTACACCTTC; V gene: TRBV3-1; clone size: few; D gene: TRBD1; J gene: TRBJ1-2
CDR3 protein: CASSEPLTETQYF; CDR3 DNA: TGTGCCAGCAGTGAGCCTTTAACGGAGACCCAGTACTTC; V gene: TRBV5-4; clone size: .; D gene: .; J gene: TRBJ2-5
CDR3 protein: CASKWGGIYYEQYF; CDR3 DNA: TGTGCCAGCAAATGGGGCGGTATCTACTACGAGCAGTACTTC; V gene: TRBV11-2; clone size: few; D gene: .; J gene: TRBJ2-7
CDR3 protein: CASSVGVAGQETQYF; CDR3 DNA: TGTGCCAGCAGCGTAGGGGTGGCAGGTCAAGAGACCCAGTACTTC; V gene: TRBV9; clone size: few; D gene: .; J gene: TRBJ2-5
CDR3 protein: CASSLLAGGFLNEQYF; CDR3 DNA: TGCGCCAGCAGCTTGTTGGCAGGCGGATTCCTGAACGAGCAGTACTTC; V gene: TRBV5-1; clone size: few; D gene: .; J gene: TRBJ2-7
CDR3 protein: CASSPWTGEKLFF; CDR3 DNA: TGTGCCAGCTCGCCTTGGACTGGTGAAAAACTGTTTTTT; V gene: TRBV18; clone size: .; D gene: .; J gene: TRBJ1-4
CDR3 protein: CASSSSDPSGRAGMIADTQYF; CDR3 DNA: TGTGCCAGCAGTTCCTCAGATCCTAGCGGGAGGGCCGGTATGATCGCAGATACGCAGTATTTT; V gene: TRBV27; clone size: .; D gene: TRBD2; J gene: TRBJ2-3
CDR3 protein: CASSLYSAYEQYF; CDR3 DNA: TGTGCCAGCAGCTTATACAGCGCCTACGAGCAGTACTTC; V gene: TRBV11-2; clone size: many; D gene: .; J gene: TRBJ2-7
CDR3 protein: CASNRGGSSYEQYF; CDR3 DNA: TGTGCCAGCAATCGGGGTGGGAGCTCCTACGAGCAGTACTTC; V gene: TRBV6-2/TRBV6-3; clone size: many; D gene: .; J gene: TRBJ2-7
CDR3 protein: CASSTGTGGLGNQPQHF; CDR3 DNA: TGTGCCAGCAGCACAGGGACCGGGGGCCTCGGCAATCAGCCCCAGCATTTT; V gene: TRBV7-9; clone size: once; D gene: .; J gene: TRBJ1-5
CDR3 protein: CASSLGTVMNTEAFF; CDR3 DNA: TGCGCCAGCAGCTTAGGGACGGTTATGAACACTGAAGCTTTCTTT; V gene: TRBV5-1; clone size: .; D gene: .; J gene: TRBJ1-1
CDR3 protein: CASTSLGSGTKNIQYF; CDR3 DNA: TGTGCCAGCACCAGCTTGGGGAGTGGAACCAAAAACATTCAGTACTTC; V gene: TRBV12-3/TRBV12-4; clone size: many; D gene: .; J gene: TRBJ2-4
CDR3 protein: CASSYSSRGLGGANVLTF; CDR3 DNA: TGTGCCAGCAGTTACTCTTCCAGGGGGCTAGGTGGGGCCAACGTCCTGACTTTC; V gene: TRBV6-5; clone size: few; D gene: TRBD1; J gene: TRBJ2-6
CDR3 protein: CASSFGRIHNYYGYTF; CDR3 DNA: TGTGCCAGCAGTTTTGGGAGGATACACAACTATTATGGCTACACCTTC; V gene: TRBV12-3/TRBV12-4; clone size: .; D gene: .; J gene: TRBJ1-2
CDR3 protein: CASILGGTGEAFF; CDR3 DNA: TGTGCCAGCATCTTGGGGGGGACCGGTGAAGCTTTCTTT; V gene: TRBV28; clone size: many; D gene: .; J gene: TRBJ1-1
CDR3 protein: CASSFTGSETQYF; CDR3 DNA: TGTGCCAGCAGTTTTACCGGGAGCGAGACCCAGTACTTC; V gene: TRBV28; clone size: many; D gene: .; J gene: TRBJ2-5